The 30 T cell receptor beta chains below come from one sample, sequenced in a study of T cell changes during pregnancy in multiple sclerosis (dated by TCRdb to between 2018 and 2021). The method behind the library was the immunoSEQ multiplex PCR assay. TCRdb re-hosts the immuneACCESS table, in-frame sequences only. Its copies lack some clones; in the studies checked, an unresolved V gene accounts for under half of them, and the cause for the rest is not known. In all, the sample holds approximately 87,000 clones, and 80% to 95% of those were seen once. The ten biggest clones cover about 0.45% of the sample. Sequencing was performed on CD4+ T cells from peripheral blood mononuclear cells, taken in the second trimester of pregnancy. These receptors all come from a female donor with multiple sclerosis, enrolled in a pregnancy study.

The V and J genes are TRBV4-3 and TRBJ2-1; 7 bases match TRBD1. Germline-derived CDR1 and CDR2 are LGHNA and YSLEER. This CDR3 contains 15 residues. V dropped 1 base and J dropped 3; count of bases not matched to a gene: 3. The CDR3 DNA follows: TGCGCCAGCAGCCAAGGGCAGGGGGTCTACAATGAGCAGTTCTTC. This codes for CASSQGQGVYNEQFF.

CDR3 nucleotides: TGTGCCAGCAGTGATTGGACAGGGTGGTATGGCTACACCTTC. Its protein product is CASSDWTGWYGYTF. This chain uses TRBV6-1 with TRBJ1-2, with 8 bases identical to TRBD1. CDR1 is MNHNS and CDR2 is SASEGT in the germline V gene. Trimming took 3 bases from V and 5 from J; bases not matched to a gene: 5. The length of the CDR3 is 14 residues.

The rearrangement joins TRBV25-1 to TRBJ2-5, with 11 bases that match TRBD1. This CDR3 spans 16 amino acids. J gave up 5 bases and V 2 bases, and 7 bases lay outside the gene matches. CDR1 and CDR2 (germline): MGHDK, SYGVNS. The CDR3 reads CASSEGGQGARETQYF. CDR3 DNA: TGTGCCAGCAGTGAAGGAGGACAGGGGGCCCGGGAGACCCAGTACTTC. The full variable domain, completed using reference TRBV25-1 and TRBJ2-5, is EADIYQTPRYLVIGTGKKITLECSQTMGHDKMYWYQQDPGMELHLIHYSYGVNSTEKGDLSSESTVSRIRTEHFPLTLESARPSHTSQYLCASSEGGQGARETQYFGPGTRLLVL.

The V call is TRBV6-5, the J call TRBJ2-7, with 9 positions matching TRBD1. Germline V lookup: CDR1 MNHEY, CDR2 SVGAGI. There are 16 residues in the CDR3. Trimming at V came to 1 base and at J to 2 bases, leaving 6 bases not matched to a gene. The CDR3 nucleotides are TGTGCCAGCAGTTACTATCGGACAGGGGAAGCCTACGAGCAGTACTTC. This gives the protein CASSYYRTGEAYEQYF.

This chain connects TRBV5-6 to TRBJ2-7, with 8 bases lining up with TRBD1. V shed 1 base and J 1 base; nucleotides not matched to a gene: 10. Germline V gene lookup returns CDR1 SGHDT and CDR2 YYEEEE. The CDR3 totals 17 residues. The CDR3 DNA sequence: TGTGCCAGCAGCTTGACCGGGACAGGCCAACTATCCTACGAGCAGTACTTC. Translation: CASSLTGTGQLSYEQYF.

The rearrangement links TRBV30 to TRBJ2-1; D call uncertain. V was cut by 1 base and J by 4 bases, with 5 bases left in between. The CDR3 runs 12 residues. Germline CDR1 reads GTSNPN; CDR2 reads SVGIG (reference sequence). CDR3 sequence: CAWSELYNEQFF. The DNA for the CDR3 is TGTGCCTGGAGTGAACTTTACAATGAGCAGTTCTTC.

DNA for the CDR3: TGTGCCACTACCGAGGGACTAGCGAAACGGAATGAGCAGTTCTTC. The encoded protein is CATTEGLAKRNEQFF. The V gene is TRBV10-3, the J gene TRBJ2-1, with 10 positions matching TRBD2. Losses at the gene ends were 10 bases for V and 7 bases for J; bases not matched to a gene: 13. In germline, CDR1 is ENHRY, CDR2 SYGVKD. This CDR3 contains 15 residues.

This clone occurred once. This chain connects TRBV7-2 to TRBJ1-2; 8 nucleotides line up with TRBD1. Germline lookup yields CDR1 SGHTA and CDR2 FQGNSA. This CDR3 region has 16 residues. J lost 0 bases, V lost 4 bases, and 7 bases had no gene match. As DNA, the CDR3 is TGTGCCAGCAGCTCCTCCGGGACAGGAGCTAACTATGGCTACACCTTC. This codes for CASSSSGTGANYGYTF.

V usage is TRBV7-2 and J usage is TRBJ2-2; D is unclear. This CDR3 contains 12 residues. The V and J ends lost 2 bases and 7 bases respectively, with 5 bases between them. Germline values: CDR1 SGHTA, CDR2 FQGNSA. This CDR3 is CASSLRGGELFF. As DNA, the CDR3 is TGTGCCAGCAGCTTAAGAGGCGGGGAGCTGTTTTTT.

This chain uses TRBV9 with TRBJ1-1, with TRBD1 identical over 7 bases. The CDR3 loop spans 14 amino acids. The germline V gene encodes CDR1 SGDLS and CDR2 YYNGEE. Losses at the gene ends were 4 bases for V and 2 bases for J; bases not matched to a gene: 5. The CDR3 sequence: CASSSRDSNTEAFF. For the CDR3, the DNA is TGTGCCAGCAGCTCCCGGGACAGCAACACTGAAGCTTTCTTT. Using reference TRBV9 and TRBJ1-1 for the parts outside the CDR3, the full variable domain is DSGVTQTPKHLITATGQRVTLRCSPRSGDLSVYWYQQSLDQGLQFLIQYYNGEERAKGNILERFSAQQFPDLHSELNLSSLELGDSALYFCASSSRDSNTEAFFGQGTRLTVV.

The chain combines TRBV2 with TRBJ2-7, with TRBD2 identical over 10 bases. Germline lookup yields CDR1 SNHLY and CDR2 FYNNEI. V shed 6 bases and J 3 bases; nucleotides not matched to a gene: 5. The CDR3 sequence is 14 residues long. The CDR3 coding sequence is TGTGCCAGCAGAGGGACTAGCGCCAGCTACGAGCAGTACTTC. Translation gives CASRGTSASYEQYF.

This rearrangement joins TRBV2 to TRBJ2-1; 10 nucleotides match TRBD2. This CDR3 spans 17 amino acids. Germline CDR1 and CDR2: SNHLY and FYNNEI. The trim removed 4 bases at V and 8 bases at J, leaving 14 bases unmatched. CDR3 amino acids: CASSVGYQREGSHEQFF. The CDR3 nucleotides read TGTGCCAGCAGTGTTGGTTATCAGCGGGAGGGCAGCCATGAGCAGTTCTTC.

This clone was detected once. The chain couples TRBV5-1 to TRBJ2-2, with TRBD2 as a possible D gene (5 bases). This CDR3 region has 16 residues. The germline CDR1 and CDR2 sequences are SGHRS and YFSETQ. Trimming removed 0 bases at V and 7 bases at J, with 16 bases between. In DNA, the CDR3 is TGCGCCAGCAGCTTGGAAGCGGATAGAGGTGGCGGGGAGCTGTTTTTT. Its translation: CASSLEADRGGGELFF.

The CDR3 sequence is CASSNRELVRELFF. The CDR3 region has the DNA TGTGCCAGCAGTAACAGGGAACTCGTGAGGGAGCTGTTTTTT. This chain uses TRBV4-2 with TRBJ2-2; maybe TRBD1 (6 bases). The CDR3 extends over 14 amino acids. V lost 6 bases, J lost 9 bases, and 17 bases lay in between. Germline CDR1 LGHNA, CDR2 YNFKEQ.

This clone was counted a single time. The chain joins TRBV7-2 to TRBJ2-7; tentative D call: TRBD1 (5 bases). Between the trimmed V and J ends, which lost 1 base and 2 bases, there was a span of 12 bases. Germline-derived CDR1 and CDR2 are SGHTA and FQGNSA. CDR3 length: 15 amino acids. DNA for the CDR3: TGTGCCAGCAGCTTAGGGGGTGACAGTACCTACGAGCAGTACTTC. This translates into CASSLGGDSTYEQYF.

The rearrangement joins TRBV6-5 to TRBJ1-2; possible D gene TRBD1, 5 bases. Deletions cut 5 bases from V and 4 bases from J, with 11 bases between. Germline CDR1 MNHEY, CDR2 SVGAGI. This CDR3 is 13 amino acids long. The CDR3 sequence is CASSQHRTYGYTF. In DNA, the CDR3 is TGTGCCAGCAGTCAACACAGGACCTATGGCTACACCTTC.

The chain employs TRBV18 and TRBJ2-7; 13 bases fit TRBD2. Germline values: CDR1 KGHSH, CDR2 LQKENI. The J segment lost 2 bases and the V segment lost 6 bases, leaving 10 bases of the junction unmatched. The CDR3 is 17 residues long. The CDR3 nucleotides read TGTGCCAGCTCTCTTGGGACTAGCGGGACCCATCCCTACGAGCAGTACTTC. This codes for CASSLGTSGTHPYEQYF.

This clone appeared once. The chain combines TRBV9 with TRBJ1-4, with D maybe TRBD1 (5 bases). V lost 0 bases, J lost 3 bases, and 9 bases lay in between. CDR3 length equals 15 residues. CDR1 is SGDLS, CDR2 YYNGEE, per germline. The CDR3 loop is CASSVGVGANEKLFF. The CDR3 nucleotides read TGTGCCAGCAGCGTAGGGGTAGGGGCTAATGAAAAACTGTTTTTT. The full variable domain, with the rest looked up from reference TRBV9 and TRBJ1-4, is DSGVTQTPKHLITATGQRVTLRCSPRSGDLSVYWYQQSLDQGLQFLIQYYNGEERAKGNILERFSAQQFPDLHSELNLSSLELGDSALYFCASSVGVGANEKLFFGSGTQLSVL.

J is TRBJ1-6 and V is TRBV18, with 10 bases matching TRBD1. The CDR3 has 15 amino acids. The V gene end was trimmed by 4 bases and the J gene end by 9 bases; junction bases not matched to a gene: 6. The germline CDR1 and CDR2 sequences are KGHSH and LQKENI. CDR3 loop: CASSLTGQGVSPLHF. Here the CDR3 DNA reads TGTGCCAGCTCACTCACAGGACAGGGGGTTTCACCCCTCCACTTT. The complete variable domain, with remaining parts taken from reference TRBV18 and TRBJ1-6, reads NAGVMQNPRHLVRRRGQEARLRCSPMKGHSHVYWYRQLPEEGLKFMVYLQKENIIDESGMPKERFSAEFPKEGPSILRIQQVVRGDSAAYFCASSLTGQGVSPLHFGNGTRLTVT.

This clone turned up a few times. The chain uses TRBV11-1 and TRBJ1-2; possible D gene TRBD1, 5 bases. Germline V CDR1 and CDR2: SGHAT, FQDESV (reference sequence). The CDR3 loop spans 12 amino acids. Trimming removed 5 bases at V and 4 bases at J, with 8 bases between. The CDR3 loop reads CASSKDSYGYTF. The CDR3 nucleotides are TGTGCCAGCAGCAAAGACAGCTATGGCTACACCTTC.

The rearrangement links TRBV28 to TRBJ2-7, with 11 positions matching TRBD1. Losses at the gene ends were 6 bases for V and 2 bases for J; bases not matched to a gene: 3. This CDR3 contains 14 residues. The germline V gene encodes CDR1 MDHEN and CDR2 SYDVKM. The CDR3 region is CASRGQGDPYEQYF. Written as DNA, the CDR3 is TGTGCCAGCAGGGGACAGGGGGACCCCTACGAGCAGTACTTC.

The genes are TRBV6-5 and TRBJ2-7, with D perhaps TRBD1 (5 bases). Germline CDR1 is MNHEY and CDR2 is SVGAGI. Trimming left V 2 bases short and J 2 bases short, with 10 bases between. CDR3 length: 14 amino acids. CDR3 amino acids: CASSYNQGPYEQYF. CDR3 DNA: TGTGCCAGCAGTTACAATCAGGGCCCCTACGAGCAGTACTTC.

The chain joins TRBV18 to TRBJ2-1; 9 nucleotides match TRBD1. This CDR3 region has 17 residues. Trimming at V came to 2 bases and at J to 1 base, leaving 6 bases not matched to a gene. Germline V gene lookup returns CDR1 KGHSH and CDR2 LQKENI. The CDR3 DNA reads as TGTGCCAGCTCACCAGGAACAGGGGGCGCGTCCTACAATGAGCAGTTCTTC. Amino acid sequence: CASSPGTGGASYNEQFF.

CDR3 sequence reads: CASSRGGGDSPLHF. CDR3 nucleotide sequence: TGTGCCAGCAGCCGTGGAGGGGGCGATTCACCCCTCCACTTT. The J gene is TRBJ1-6, the V gene TRBV5-4, with 7 positions matching TRBD1. The trim removed 4 bases at V and 8 bases at J, leaving 6 bases unmatched. Germline CDR1 reads SGHNT; CDR2 reads YYREEE (reference sequence). The CDR3 runs 14 residues.

The J gene is TRBJ2-2, the V gene TRBV4-1; no clear D gene. V gave up 5 bases and J gave up 1 base, with 8 bases separating them. The CDR3 is made up of 14 amino acids. The V gene's germline CDR1 is MGHRA and CDR2 YSYEKL. The CDR3 spells CASSYNLNTGELFF. CDR3 DNA sequence: TGCGCCAGCAGCTATAACTTGAACACCGGGGAGCTGTTTTTT.

This chain links TRBV7-3 with TRBJ2-1; 7 positions match TRBD2. Germline CDR1 is SGHTA and CDR2 is FQGTGA. This CDR3 contains 14 residues. J was trimmed by 3 bases and V by 2 bases; bases with no gene match: 1. In nucleotides, the CDR3 is TGTGCCAGCAGCTTAGGCGGGAGCTACAATGAGCAGTTCTTC. It translates to CASSLGGSYNEQFF.

In its sample, this clone was seen once. The CDR3, as DNA: TGTGCCAGCAGCCCCCAGGTGCGTCGCTATAGCAATCAGCCCCAGCATTTT. Translation gives CASSPQVRRYSNQPQHF. The V call is TRBV7-6, the J call TRBJ1-5; no firm D call. Germline V lookup: CDR1 SGHVS, CDR2 FNYEAQ. V was cut by 5 bases and J by 0 bases, with 17 bases left in between. CDR3 length: 17 residues.

This clone was seen a single time. The chain combines TRBV27 with TRBJ2-7; 7 bases match TRBD2. CDR1 MNHEY and CDR2 SMNVEV come from the germline V gene (reference sequence). The CDR3 length is 12 residues. V gave up 4 bases and J gave up 7 bases; unmatched junction bases: 4. In DNA form, the CDR3 reads TGTGCCAGCAGTTACCGGGGGGAAGAGCAGTACTTC. Translation: CASSYRGEEQYF.

The chain's CDR3 is CASSPFRDTTYEQYF. The CDR3 DNA follows: TGTGCCAGCTCACCGTTCCGGGACACCACCTACGAGCAGTACTTC. The chain carries TRBV18 and TRBJ2-7; tentatively, D is TRBD1 (6 bases). CDR3 size: 15 residues. Germline loops: CDR1 KGHSH, CDR2 LQKENI. Trimming took 3 bases from V and 2 from J, leaving 14 bases between them.

J is TRBJ2-3 and V is TRBV4-2; 8 bases line up with TRBD2. CDR3 length equals 16 residues. Per germline, CDR1 LGHNA and CDR2 YNFKEQ. The V segment lost 1 base and the J segment 5 bases; nucleotides outside the gene matches: 8. The CDR3 coding sequence is TGTGCCAGCAGCCAAGTCCCGGGAGGGCCATTAGATACGCAGTATTTT. Translated: CASSQVPGGPLDTQYF.